This record concerns one T cell receptor (beta chain) sequence. The target antigen is unknown. Between the trimmed V and J ends, which lost 4 bases and 6 bases, there was a span of 19 bases. This CDR3 comprises 15 residues. Germline-derived CDR1 and CDR2 are SGHVS and FQNEAQ. The sample belongs to a study of CD8+CD57+ T cells in acquired aplastic anemia. Study information: Each DNA sample taken from sorted CD4+ and CD8+ cells came to about 3.2 ug on average. Healthy donors had, on average, about 10.8 million reads for their CD4+ cells. Study conclusions and caveats: Patients and healthy controls showed no significant CD8+ Simpson's diversity difference. It was found that 25 to 35 CD8+ CDR3 sequences were shared between patients and controls.

Genomic DNA acted as the template from which TCR beta VDJ combination and CDR3 sequence profiling were carried out. TCRdb re-called the reads through MiXCR, storing one row per CDR3 protein. The sample lists a few hundred thousand distinct CDR3 sequences, under 65% seen once, with roughly 29% in the top ten. What was sequenced was sorted CD4+, CD8+, or CD8+CD57+ T cells (not recorded which) from PBMCs. This clonotype was obtained from a human donor in good health. The rearrangement uses TRBV7-8 and TRBJ2-7; perhaps TRBD2 as D (6 bases). The CDR3 loop is CASSSRWDGGREQYF. The DNA for the CDR3 is TGTGCCAGCAGCTCCCGCTGGGACGGGGGACGCGAGCAGTACTTC.